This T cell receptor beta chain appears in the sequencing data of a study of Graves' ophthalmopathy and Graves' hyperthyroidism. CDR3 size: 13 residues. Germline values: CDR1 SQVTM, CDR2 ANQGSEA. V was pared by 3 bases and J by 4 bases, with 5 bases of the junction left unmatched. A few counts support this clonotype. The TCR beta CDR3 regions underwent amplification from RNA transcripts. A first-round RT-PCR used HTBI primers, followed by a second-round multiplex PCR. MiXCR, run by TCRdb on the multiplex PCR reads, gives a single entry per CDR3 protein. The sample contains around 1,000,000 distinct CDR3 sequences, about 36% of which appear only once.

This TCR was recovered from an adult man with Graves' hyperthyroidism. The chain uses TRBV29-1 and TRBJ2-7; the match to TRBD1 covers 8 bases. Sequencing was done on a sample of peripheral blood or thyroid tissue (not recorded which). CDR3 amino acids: CSVEAGGPYEQYF. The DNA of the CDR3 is TGCAGCGTTGAGGCAGGGGGCCCGTACGAGCAGTACTTC.